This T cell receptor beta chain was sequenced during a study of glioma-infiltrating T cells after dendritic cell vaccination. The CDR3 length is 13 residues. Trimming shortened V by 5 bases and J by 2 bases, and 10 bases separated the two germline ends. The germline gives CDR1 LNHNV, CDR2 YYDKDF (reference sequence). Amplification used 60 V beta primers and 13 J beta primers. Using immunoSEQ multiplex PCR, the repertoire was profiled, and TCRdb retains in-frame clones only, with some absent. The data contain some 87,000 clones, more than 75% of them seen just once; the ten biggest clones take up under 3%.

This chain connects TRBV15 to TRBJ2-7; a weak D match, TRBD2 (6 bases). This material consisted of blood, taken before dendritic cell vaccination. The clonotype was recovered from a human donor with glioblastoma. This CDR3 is CATSRGSPYEQYF. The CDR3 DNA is TGTGCCACCAGCCGGGGGTCCCCCTACGAGCAGTACTTC. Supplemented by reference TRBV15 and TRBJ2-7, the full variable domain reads DAMVIQNPRYQVTQFGKPVTLSCSQTLNHNVMYWYQQKSSQAPKLLFHYYDKDFNNEADTPDNFQSRRPNTSFCFLDIRSPGLGDTAMYLCATSRGSPYEQYFGPGTRLTVT.